The 11 T cell receptor beta chains presented below share a single source sample, sequenced in a study of blood T cell repertoires in COVID-19. Sequenced by immunoSEQ multiplex PCR; TCRdb stores in-frame clones only, minus some. The data show about 7,500 clones, around 90% seen once. What was sequenced was peripheral blood. These receptors were obtained from a human donor in a cohort sampled during active COVID-19.

V is TRBV10-3 and J is TRBJ2-1, with 9 bases identical to TRBD2. Per germline, CDR1 ENHRY and CDR2 SYGVKD. This CDR3 is built from 15 residues. With 4 bases clipped from V and 8 bases from J, the junction kept 9 bases outside the gene matches. The CDR3 bases are TGTGCCATCAGTGGCTCTAGCGGGACTATGGATGAGCAGTTCTTC. Protein sequence: CAISGSSGTMDEQFF.

The chain links TRBV10-1 to TRBJ2-3; 11 bases map to TRBD2. Germline V gene data show CDR1 as WNHNN and CDR2 as SYGVQD (reference sequence). J lost 3 bases, V lost 5 bases, and 4 bases had no gene match. The CDR3 totals 15 residues. The CDR3 sequence is CASSTGTSGTDTQYF. CDR3 sequence (DNA): TGCGCCAGCAGTACCGGGACTAGCGGTACAGATACGCAGTATTTT.

This chain links TRBV5-1 with TRBJ2-3; the D gene is possibly TRBD1 (5 bases). The CDR3 extends over 18 amino acids. The V end was cut by 5 bases, the J end by 7 bases, with 29 bases between. Germline V gene data show CDR1 as SGHRS and CDR2 as YFSETQ. CDR3 sequence (DNA): TGCGCCAGCAGTCCCGATCTACAGGCGAGCCCGAGCCTTAATACGCAGTATTTT. Protein: CASSPDLQASPSLNTQYF.

The rearrangement uses TRBV18 and TRBJ2-7, with D possibly matching TRBD2 (5 bases). The CDR3 spans 14 residues. From germline, CDR1 is KGHSH and CDR2 LQKENI. V was clipped by 1 base and J by 3 bases, with 10 bases between them. For the CDR3, the DNA is TGTGCCAGCTCACCACAGGGCCGGGGCTACGAGCAGTACTTC. Translation: CASSPQGRGYEQYF.

The chain employs TRBV19 and TRBJ1-5, with a possible D match to TRBD1 (5 bases). The CDR3 sequence is 16 residues long. The V gene's germline CDR1 is LNHDA and CDR2 SQIVND (reference sequence). V was clipped by 3 bases and J by 0 bases, with 12 bases between them. CDR3 in DNA: TGTGCCAGTAGTATTTCAGCAGGGCGTAGCAATCAGCCCCAGCATTTT. Amino acid sequence: CASSISAGRSNQPQHF.

The chain joins TRBV19 to TRBJ2-2; 7 nucleotides agree with TRBD2. CDR3 length: 17 residues. Germline CDR1 reads LNHDA; CDR2 reads SQIVND (reference sequence). Trimming took 2 bases from V and 4 from J; bases not matched to a gene: 10. The CDR3 sequence is CASSIRLGGIGTGELFF. The CDR3 DNA reads TGTGCCAGTAGTATAAGGCTGGGGGGGATTGGCACCGGGGAGCTGTTTTTT. The entire variable domain, with the rest obtained from reference TRBV19 and TRBJ2-2, is as follows: DGGITQSPKYLFRKEGQNVTLSCEQNLNHDAMYWYRQDPGQGLRLIYYSQIVNDFQKGDIAEGYSVSREKKESFPLTVTSAQKNPTAFYLCASSIRLGGIGTGELFFGEGSRLTVL.

The genes are TRBV5-1 and TRBJ2-1; 16 bases line up with TRBD2. Germline CDR1 reads SGHRS; CDR2 reads YFSETQ. Unmatched junction bases numbered 6, after V lost 4 bases and J lost 8 bases. This CDR3 spans 16 amino acids. The CDR3 reads CASSVGTSGRVDEQFF. The CDR3 nucleotides are TGCGCCAGCAGCGTAGGGACTAGCGGGAGGGTCGATGAGCAGTTCTTC.

CDR3 nucleotide sequence: TGTGCCAGCAGCGGCTCCTCCGGGACAGGGTTTTTTAACACCATATATTTT. Its protein is CASSGSSGTGFFNTIYF. V usage is TRBV5-6 and J usage is TRBJ1-3; 9 nucleotides match TRBD1. The CDR3 contains 17 residues. J lost 7 bases, V lost 4 bases, and 15 bases had no gene match. Germline CDR1 SGHDT, CDR2 YYEEEE. The full variable domain, completed using reference TRBV5-6 and TRBJ1-3, is DAGVTQSPTHLIKTRGQQVTLRCSPKSGHDTVSWYQQALGQGPQFIFQYYEEEERQRGNFPDRFSGHQFPNYSSELNVNALLLGDSALYLCASSGSSGTGFFNTIYFGEGSWLTVV.

CDR3 bases: TGTGCCAGCAGTTTATGGGGACAGGGAAATGGCTACACCTTC. It is translated as CASSLWGQGNGYTF. This chain joins TRBV28 and TRBJ1-2, with 9 bases identical to TRBD1. V trimming: 0 bases; J trimming: 6 bases; junction bases outside the gene matches: 2. Germline values: CDR1 MDHEN, CDR2 SYDVKM. There are 14 residues in the CDR3.

The chain recombines TRBV5-1 with TRBJ2-2, with 13 bases fitting TRBD2. The CDR3 consists of 16 residues. CDR1 and CDR2 (germline): SGHRS, YFSETQ. V lost 2 bases to trimming and J lost 3 bases; unmatched junction nucleotides: 1. CDR3 nucleotide sequence: TGCGCCAGCAGCTTACTAGCGGGAGGGGACACCGGGGAGCTGTTTTTT. It is translated as CASSLLAGGDTGELFF. Variable domain in full (rest from reference TRBV5-1 and TRBJ2-2): KAGVTQTPRYLIKTRGQQVTLSCSPISGHRSVSWYQQTPGQGLQFLFEYFSETQRNKGNFPGRFSGRQFSNSRSEMNVSTLELGDSALYLCASSLLAGGDTGELFFGEGSRLTVL.

The chain is built from TRBV2 and TRBJ2-4; 7 nucleotides agree with TRBD1. CDR1 is SNHLY and CDR2 is FYNNEI in the germline V gene. The CDR3 length is 18 residues. Trimming removed 7 bases from V and 0 bases from J; junction bases left unmatched: 15. CDR3 protein: CASIPGTAVILAKNIQYF. The CDR3 nucleotides are TGTGCCAGCATTCCAGGGACAGCCGTAATTCTAGCCAAAAACATTCAGTACTTC.